Detailed here is one T cell receptor beta chain. Antigen unknown. Each donor was healthy, and each was a bone marrow donor. This specimen belongs to a study of cytomegalovirus exposure and HLA in healthy donors. Primers: 60 Vbeta forward and 13 Jbeta reverse. Produced via immunoSEQ multiplex PCR; TCRdb's table is partial and in-frame only. Its table records 100,000 to 150,000 clones. Study-level findings and limits: CMV serostatus was the sole immune exposure information available. In vitro, three CMV-associated chains proved specific for CMV antigens.

Material: PBMCs. The TCR comes from a man younger than 35 in good health and CMV-seronegative.

In DNA form, the CDR3 reads TGTGCCAGCAGCACCCGGGGGACCGGGGAGCTGTTTTTT. Encoded protein: CASSTRGTGELFF. This chain links TRBV5-4 with TRBJ2-2; maybe TRBD2 (6 bases). Germline V gene lookup returns CDR1 SGHNT and CDR2 YYREEE (reference sequence). The germline V and J ends were trimmed by 4 bases and 5 bases, with 9 bases remaining between them. The length of the CDR3 is 13 residues.